This T cell receptor beta chain originates from a study of T cell responses to AZD1222 COVID-19 vaccine. V was trimmed by 9 bases and J by 0 bases, leaving 12 bases between them. CDR1 and CDR2 (germline): SNHLY, FYNNEI. The CDR3 has 14 amino acids. On this clone: Its antigen is unknown.

This table comes from immunoSEQ multiplex PCR, and its TCRdb copy is limited to in-frame clones, with some not included. This table holds 120,000 or so clones, just over 85% found once. Overall study results and limits: Unmutated regions of variants are reportedly targeted by nearly half of spike-specific TCRs.

The rearrangement links TRBV2 to TRBJ1-3; D unclear. The receptor was isolated from an adult who received the AZD1222 COVID-19 vaccine. The sample consisted of peripheral blood, taken 28 days after the second AZD1222 dose. The CDR3 sequence is CASAPGNSGNTIYF. The CDR3 DNA is TGTGCCAGTGCGCCGGGAAACTCTGGAAACACCATATATTTT.